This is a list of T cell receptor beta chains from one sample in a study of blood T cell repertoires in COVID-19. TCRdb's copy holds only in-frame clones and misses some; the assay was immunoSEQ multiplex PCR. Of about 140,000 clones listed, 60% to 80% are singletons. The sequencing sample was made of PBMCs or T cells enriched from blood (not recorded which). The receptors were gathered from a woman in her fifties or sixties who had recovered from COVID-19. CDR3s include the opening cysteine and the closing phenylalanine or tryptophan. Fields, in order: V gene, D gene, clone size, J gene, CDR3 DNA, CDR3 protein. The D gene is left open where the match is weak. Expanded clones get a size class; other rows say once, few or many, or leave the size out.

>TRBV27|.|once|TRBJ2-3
TGTGCCAGCAGTTTTTTCAGCGACAGCACAGATACGCAGTATTTT
CASSFFSDSTDTQYF
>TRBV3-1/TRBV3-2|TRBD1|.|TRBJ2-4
TGTGCCAGCAGCCCCGAGGACAGGGGGGGGGACATTCAGTACTTC
CASSPEDRGGDIQYF
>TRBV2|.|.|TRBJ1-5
TGTGCCAGCAGTGAAGTCCCATACGGGCAGCCCCAGCATTTT
CASSEVPYGQPQHF
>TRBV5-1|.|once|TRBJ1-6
TGCGCCAGCACTGGGGGCAGCCAGGATTCACCCCTCCACTTT
CASTGGSQDSPLHF
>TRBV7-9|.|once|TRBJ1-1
TGTGCCAGCAGCTCGGGAGGGGTGAACACTGAAGCTTTCTTT
CASSSGGVNTEAFF
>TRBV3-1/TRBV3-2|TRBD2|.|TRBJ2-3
TGTGCCAGCAGCCCTATAGCGGGAGGGAGCACAGATACGCAGTATTTT
CASSPIAGGSTDTQYF
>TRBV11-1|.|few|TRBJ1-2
TGTGCCAGCAGCTTAAACGGTAGGGGTGATGGCTACACCTTC
CASSLNGRGDGYTF
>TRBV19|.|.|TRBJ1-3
TGTGCCAGTAGTATAAGGGGGAGTGGAACCACCATATATTTT
CASSIRGSGTTIYF
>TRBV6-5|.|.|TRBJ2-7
TGTGCCAGCAGTTACTCCGACAGCTACGAGCAGTACTTC
CASSYSDSYEQYF
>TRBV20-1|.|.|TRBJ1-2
TGCAGTGCTACAGCAGGCGCTGGCTACACCTTC
CSATAGAGYTF
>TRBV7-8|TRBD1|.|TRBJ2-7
TGTGCCAGCAGCTTCCAGGGGGACTACGAGCAGTACTTC
CASSFQGDYEQYF
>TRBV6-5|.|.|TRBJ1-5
TGTGCCAGCCGAGGGGCGGGGGATAGCAATCAGCCCCAGCATTTT
CASRGAGDSNQPQHF
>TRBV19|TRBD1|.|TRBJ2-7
TGTGCCAGTATGGACAGGACCTACGAGCAGTACTTC
CASMDRTYEQYF
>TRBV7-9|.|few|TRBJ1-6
TGTGCCAGCAGCCCCTCGGCAGGATTTAATTCACCCCTCCACTTT
CASSPSAGFNSPLHF